The following is a T cell receptor (beta chain) sequence with its context. Source study methods: The assay estimated nucleated cells by amplifying reference gene primers. This table comes from immunoSEQ multiplex PCR, and its TCRdb copy is limited to in-frame clones, with some not included. D and trimming come from the DNA, and the V and J calls and clone size come from that table. The sample lists approximately 270,000 clones; approximately 90% were seen once. Seattle-derived patients entered the study during active infection and were followed longitudinally. Germline CDR1 reads MNHNS; CDR2 reads SASEGT. CDR3 size: 15 residues. V was clipped by 2 bases and J by 2 bases; unmatched bases: 4. The sample comes from a study of blood T cell repertoires in COVID-19. Study summary: Acute and convalescent COVID-19 samples came from the United States, Italy and Spain. Sources were T cells, B-cell-depleted T cells, or PBMCs; the material itself was cDNA or gDNA.

This receptor was taken from a woman younger than 45 with COVID-19, enrolled during active disease. This chain connects TRBV6-1 to TRBJ2-3; TRBD2 agrees at 7 bases. Sequencing was carried out using peripheral blood. CDR3 sequence: CASSEYGRDTDTQYF. The CDR3 region has the DNA TGTGCCAGCAGTGAATATGGGAGGGACACAGATACGCAGTATTTT.